This TCR beta chain was documented in a study of cytomegalovirus exposure and HLA in healthy donors. Only in-frame clones appear in the TCRdb table, and some are missing; sequencing was by immunoSEQ multiplex PCR. The data hold 110,000 or so clones, with 75% to 90% observed a single time. Input material: PBMCs. This TCR came from a man aged 18 to 29 in good health and CMV-seropositive.

The CDR3 DNA is TGTGCCAGCAGTTACGGCGGGGGGTCTTACAATGAGCAGTTCTTC. It encodes CASSYGGGSYNEQFF. This chain links TRBV6-5 with TRBJ2-1, with TRBD2 identical over 8 bases. V gave up 2 bases and J gave up 4 bases; unmatched junction bases: 4. This CDR3 region has 15 residues. Germline V lookup: CDR1 MNHEY, CDR2 SVGAGI.